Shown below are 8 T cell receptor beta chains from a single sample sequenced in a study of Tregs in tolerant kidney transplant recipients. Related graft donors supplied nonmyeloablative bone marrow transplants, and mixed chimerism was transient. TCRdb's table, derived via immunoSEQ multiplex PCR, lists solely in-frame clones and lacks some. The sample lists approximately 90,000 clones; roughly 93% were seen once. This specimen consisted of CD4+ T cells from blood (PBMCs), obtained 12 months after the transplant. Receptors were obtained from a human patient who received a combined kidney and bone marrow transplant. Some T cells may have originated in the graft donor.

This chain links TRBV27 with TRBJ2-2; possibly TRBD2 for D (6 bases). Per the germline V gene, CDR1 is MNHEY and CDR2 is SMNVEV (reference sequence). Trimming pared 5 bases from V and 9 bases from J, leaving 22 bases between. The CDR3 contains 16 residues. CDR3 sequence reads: CASSPRGLLGVRELFF. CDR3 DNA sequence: TGTGCCAGCAGTCCCCGGGGACTTCTAGGTGTCAGGGAGCTGTTTTTT.

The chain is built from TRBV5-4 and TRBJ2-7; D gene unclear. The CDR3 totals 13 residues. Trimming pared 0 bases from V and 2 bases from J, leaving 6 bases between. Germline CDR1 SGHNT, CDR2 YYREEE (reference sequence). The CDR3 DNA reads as TGTGCCAGCAGCTTGGGTTCAACCTACGAGCAGTACTTC. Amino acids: CASSLGSTYEQYF.

CDR3 residues: CASSSQDRVKHTEAFF. As DNA, the CDR3 is TGTGCCAGCAGCTCTCAGGACAGGGTTAAGCACACTGAAGCTTTCTTT. The chain uses TRBV27 and TRBJ1-1; 8 positions match TRBD1. J gave up 3 bases and V 6 bases, and 12 bases lay outside the gene matches. The CDR3 is made up of 16 amino acids. CDR1 is MNHEY, CDR2 SMNVEV, per germline (reference sequence).

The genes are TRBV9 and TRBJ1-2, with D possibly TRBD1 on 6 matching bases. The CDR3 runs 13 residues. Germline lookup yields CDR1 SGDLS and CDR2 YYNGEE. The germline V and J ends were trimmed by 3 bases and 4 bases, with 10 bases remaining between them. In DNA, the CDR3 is TGTGCCAGCAGCGAGACAGGCCGCTATGGCTACACCTTC. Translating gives CASSETGRYGYTF.

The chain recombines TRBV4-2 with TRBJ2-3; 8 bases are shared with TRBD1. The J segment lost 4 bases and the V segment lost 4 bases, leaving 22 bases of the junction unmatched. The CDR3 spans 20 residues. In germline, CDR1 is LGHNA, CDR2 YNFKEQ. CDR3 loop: CASSRLPIGQGLPIADTQYF. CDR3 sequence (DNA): TGTGCCAGCAGCCGACTCCCTATAGGACAGGGTTTGCCCATCGCAGATACGCAGTATTTT.

CDR3 amino acids: CATLAAGGPRETQYF. The DNA for the CDR3 is TGTGCCACTCTCGCAGCGGGGGGGCCGCGAGAGACCCAGTACTTC. The gene calls are TRBV10-3 and TRBJ2-5; TRBD2 aligns across 10 bases. Per the germline V gene, CDR1 is ENHRY and CDR2 is SYGVKD. The CDR3 has 15 residues. The J segment lost 4 bases and the V segment lost 10 bases, leaving 12 bases of the junction unmatched.

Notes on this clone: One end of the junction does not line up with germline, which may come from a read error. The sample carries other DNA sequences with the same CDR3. The chain's CDR3 is CAWSRGLDYNSPLHF. CDR3 in DNA: TGTGCCTGGAGCAGGGGGCTTGACTATAATTCCCCCCTCCACTTT. The chain couples TRBV30 to TRBJ1-6; 8 nucleotides agree with TRBD1. This CDR3 is built from 15 residues. CDR1 and CDR2 from the germline V gene are GTSNPN and SVGIG (reference sequence).

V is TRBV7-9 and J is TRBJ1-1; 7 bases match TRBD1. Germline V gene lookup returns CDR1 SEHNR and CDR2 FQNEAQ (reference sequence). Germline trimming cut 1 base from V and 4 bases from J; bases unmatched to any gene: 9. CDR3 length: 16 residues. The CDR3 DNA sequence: TGTGCCAGCAGCTTAGTGGGACCGACAGGGCGCACTGAAGCTTTCTTT. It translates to CASSLVGPTGRTEAFF.